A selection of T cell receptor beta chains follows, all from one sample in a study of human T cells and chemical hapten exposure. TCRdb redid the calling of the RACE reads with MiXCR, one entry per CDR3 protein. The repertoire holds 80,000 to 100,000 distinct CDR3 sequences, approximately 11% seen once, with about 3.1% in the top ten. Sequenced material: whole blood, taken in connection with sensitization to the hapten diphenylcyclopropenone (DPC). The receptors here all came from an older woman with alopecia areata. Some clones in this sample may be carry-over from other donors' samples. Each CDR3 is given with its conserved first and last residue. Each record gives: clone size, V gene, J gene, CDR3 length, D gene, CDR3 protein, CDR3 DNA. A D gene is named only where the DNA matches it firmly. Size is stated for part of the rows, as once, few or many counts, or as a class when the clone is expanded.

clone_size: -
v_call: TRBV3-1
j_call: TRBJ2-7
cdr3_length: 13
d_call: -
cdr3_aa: CASSQAVAYEQYF
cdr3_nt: TGTGCCAGCAGCCAAGCCGTAGCCTACGAGCAGTACTTC

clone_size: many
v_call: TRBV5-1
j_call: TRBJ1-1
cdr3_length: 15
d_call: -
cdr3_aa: CASTPREGLNTEAFF
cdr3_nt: TGCGCCAGCACCCCGAGGGAGGGATTGAACACTGAAGCTTTCTTT

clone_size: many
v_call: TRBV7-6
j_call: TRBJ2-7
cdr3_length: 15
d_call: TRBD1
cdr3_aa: CASSSGQAALYEQYF
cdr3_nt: TGTGCCAGCAGCTCCGGACAGGCTGCCCTCTACGAGCAGTACTTC

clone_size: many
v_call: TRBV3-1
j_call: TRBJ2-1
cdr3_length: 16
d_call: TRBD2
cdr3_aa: CASSQDSGGGYNEQFF
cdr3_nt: TGTGCCAGCAGCCAAGATTCGGGGGGGGGATACAATGAGCAGTTCTTC

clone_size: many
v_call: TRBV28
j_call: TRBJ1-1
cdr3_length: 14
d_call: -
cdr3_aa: CASSSAPTTTEAFF
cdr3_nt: TGTGCCAGCAGTTCGGCCCCGACGACAACTGAAGCTTTCTTT

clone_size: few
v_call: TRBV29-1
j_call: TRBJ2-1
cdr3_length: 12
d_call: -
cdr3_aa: CSGGTTYNEQFF
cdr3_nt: TGCAGCGGGGGAACAACCTACAATGAGCAGTTCTTC

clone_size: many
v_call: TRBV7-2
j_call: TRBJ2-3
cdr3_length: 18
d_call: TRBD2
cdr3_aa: CASSLNSGGDEVSDTQYF
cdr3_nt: TGTGCCAGCAGCTTAAATAGCGGGGGGGATGAAGTTTCAGATACGCAGTATTTT

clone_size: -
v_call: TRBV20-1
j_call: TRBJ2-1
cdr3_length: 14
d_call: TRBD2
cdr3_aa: CSVAGGGAYNEQFF
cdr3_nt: TGCAGTGTGGCCGGCGGGGGGGCCTACAATGAGCAGTTCTTC

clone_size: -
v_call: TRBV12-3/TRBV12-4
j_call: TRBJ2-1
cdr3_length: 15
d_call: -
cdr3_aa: CASSLARGLQGEQFF
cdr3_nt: TGTGCCAGCAGTTTGGCGCGGGGGCTCCAGGGAGAGCAGTTCTTC

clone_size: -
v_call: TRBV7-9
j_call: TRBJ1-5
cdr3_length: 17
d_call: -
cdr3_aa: CASSSYTGSGSNQPQHF
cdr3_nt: TGTGCCAGCAGCTCTTATACAGGGTCGGGTAGCAATCAGCCCCAGCATTTT

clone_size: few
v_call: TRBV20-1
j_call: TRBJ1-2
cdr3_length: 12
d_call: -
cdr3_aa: CSARYNLDGYTF
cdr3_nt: TGCAGTGCTAGATACAATCTAGATGGCTACACCTTC

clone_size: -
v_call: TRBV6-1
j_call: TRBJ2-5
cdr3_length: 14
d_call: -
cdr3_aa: CASSGTSYQETQYF
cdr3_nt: TGTGCCAGCAGTGGGACCTCGTACCAAGAGACCCAGTACTTC

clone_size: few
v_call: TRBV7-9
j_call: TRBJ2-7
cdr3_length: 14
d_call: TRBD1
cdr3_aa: CAYAAGQGIYEQYF
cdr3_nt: TGTGCCTACGCGGCGGGACAGGGGATCTACGAGCAGTACTTC

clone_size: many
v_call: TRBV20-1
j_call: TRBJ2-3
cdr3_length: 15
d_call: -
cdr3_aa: CSASDGGRGTDTQYF
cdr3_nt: TGCAGTGCTAGTGATGGGGGCAGGGGCACAGATACGCAGTATTTT

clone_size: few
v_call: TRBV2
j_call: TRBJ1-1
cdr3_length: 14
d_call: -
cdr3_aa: CASSERRLMDEAFF
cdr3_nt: TGTGCCAGCAGTGAACGCCGACTTATGGATGAAGCTTTCTTT

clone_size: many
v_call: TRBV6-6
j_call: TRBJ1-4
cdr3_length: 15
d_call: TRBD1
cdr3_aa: CASSYPDRGDEKLFF
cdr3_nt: TGTGCCAGCAGTTACCCGGACAGGGGGGATGAAAAACTGTTTTTT

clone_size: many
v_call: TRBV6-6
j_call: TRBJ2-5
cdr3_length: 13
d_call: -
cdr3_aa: CASGWRVGETQYF
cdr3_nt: TGTGCCAGCGGGTGGAGGGTAGGCGAGACCCAGTACTTC

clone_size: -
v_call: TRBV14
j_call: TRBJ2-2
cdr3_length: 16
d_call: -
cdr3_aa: CASSQGFGSRAGELFF
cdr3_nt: TGTGCCAGCAGCCAAGGGTTCGGGTCAAGGGCCGGGGAGCTGTTTTTT

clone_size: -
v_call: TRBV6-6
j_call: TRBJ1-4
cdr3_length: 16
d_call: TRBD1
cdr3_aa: CASSKGQGTTNEKLFF
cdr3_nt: TGTGCCAGCAGTAAGGGACAGGGAACAACTAATGAAAAACTGTTTTTT

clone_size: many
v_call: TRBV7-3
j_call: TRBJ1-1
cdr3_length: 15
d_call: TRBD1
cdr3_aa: CASSPEDRMNTEAFF
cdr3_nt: TGTGCCAGCAGCCCCGAGGACAGGATGAACACTGAAGCTTTCTTT

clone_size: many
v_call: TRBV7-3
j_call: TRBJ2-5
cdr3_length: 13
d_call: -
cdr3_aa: CASSLMPQETQYF
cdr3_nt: TGTGCCAGCAGCCTCATGCCTCAGGAGACCCAGTACTTC

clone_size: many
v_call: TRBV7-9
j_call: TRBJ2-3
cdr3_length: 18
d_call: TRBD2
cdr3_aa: CASSYTSGGISSTDTQYF
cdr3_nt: TGTGCCAGCAGCTACACTAGCGGGGGGATCTCTAGCACAGATACGCAGTATTTT

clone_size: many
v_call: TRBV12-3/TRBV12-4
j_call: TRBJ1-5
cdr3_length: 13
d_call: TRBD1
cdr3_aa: CASSGTGGQPQHF
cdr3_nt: TGTGCCAGCAGTGGGACAGGGGGGCAGCCCCAGCATTTT

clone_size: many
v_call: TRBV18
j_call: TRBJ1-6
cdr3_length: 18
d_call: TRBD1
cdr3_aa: CASSPYGLSRGTNSPLHF
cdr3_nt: TGTGCCAGCTCACCATACGGACTGAGCAGGGGGACTAATTCACCCCTCCACTTT

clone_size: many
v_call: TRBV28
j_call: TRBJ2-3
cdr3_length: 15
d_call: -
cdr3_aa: CASSLAGASTDTQYF
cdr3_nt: TGTGCCAGCAGTTTGGCGGGGGCGAGCACAGATACGCAGTATTTT

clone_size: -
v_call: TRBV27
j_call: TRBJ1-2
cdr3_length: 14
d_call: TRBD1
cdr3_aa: CASSLRTGGLGYTF
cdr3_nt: TGTGCCAGCAGTCTACGGACAGGGGGTCTGGGCTACACCTTC

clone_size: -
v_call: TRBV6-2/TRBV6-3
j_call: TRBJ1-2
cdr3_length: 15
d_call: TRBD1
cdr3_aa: CARKVGEGAADGYTF
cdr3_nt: TGTGCCAGAAAAGTCGGCGAGGGGGCCGCGGATGGCTACACCTTC

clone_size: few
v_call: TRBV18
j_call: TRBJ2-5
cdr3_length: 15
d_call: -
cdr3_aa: CASSPPSGYQETQYF
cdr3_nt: TGTGCCAGCTCACCACCGTCTGGGTACCAAGAGACCCAGTACTTC

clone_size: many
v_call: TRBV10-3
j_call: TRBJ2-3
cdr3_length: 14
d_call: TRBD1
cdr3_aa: CAISEGQATDTQYF
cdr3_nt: TGTGCCATCAGTGAAGGACAGGCCACAGATACGCAGTATTTT

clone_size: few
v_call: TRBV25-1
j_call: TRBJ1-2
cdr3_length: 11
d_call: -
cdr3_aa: CASSGGNGYTF
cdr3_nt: TGTGCCAGCAGTGGGGGGAATGGCTACACCTTC

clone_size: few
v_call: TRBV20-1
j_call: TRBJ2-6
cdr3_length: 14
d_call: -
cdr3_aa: CSARVSSGANVLTF
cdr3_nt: TGCAGTGCTAGAGTTTCTTCCGGGGCCAACGTCCTGACTTTC

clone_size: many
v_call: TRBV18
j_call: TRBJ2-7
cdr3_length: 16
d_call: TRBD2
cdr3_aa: CASSPPSGGAQSEQYF
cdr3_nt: TGTGCCAGCTCACCACCGAGCGGGGGGGCCCAATCCGAGCAGTACTTC

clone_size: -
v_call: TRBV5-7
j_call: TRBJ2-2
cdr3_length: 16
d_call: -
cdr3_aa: CASSLFEDRNTGELFF
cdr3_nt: TGTGCCAGCAGCTTGTTTGAGGATCGTAACACCGGGGAGCTGTTTTTT

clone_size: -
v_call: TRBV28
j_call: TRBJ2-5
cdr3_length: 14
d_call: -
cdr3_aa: CASRLWGLQETQYF
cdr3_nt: TGTGCCAGCAGACTCTGGGGACTCCAAGAGACCCAGTACTTC

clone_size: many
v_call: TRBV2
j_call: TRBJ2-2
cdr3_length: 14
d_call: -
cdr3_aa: CASSGQGAPGELFF
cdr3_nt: TGTGCCAGCAGTGGGCAAGGAGCCCCCGGGGAGCTGTTTTTT

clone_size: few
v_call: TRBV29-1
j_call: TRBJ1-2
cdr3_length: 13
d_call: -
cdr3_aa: CSVGGGGNYGYTF
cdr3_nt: TGCAGCGTTGGCGGAGGGGGGAACTATGGCTACACCTTC

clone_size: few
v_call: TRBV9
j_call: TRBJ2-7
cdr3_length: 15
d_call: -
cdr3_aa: CASSVGGIPSYEQYF
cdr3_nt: TGTGCCAGCAGCGTAGGGGGCATACCTTCCTACGAGCAGTACTTC

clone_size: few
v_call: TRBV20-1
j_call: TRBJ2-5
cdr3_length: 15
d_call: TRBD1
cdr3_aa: CSATWTGSGYETQYF
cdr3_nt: TGCAGTGCAACCTGGACAGGGTCAGGTTACGAGACCCAGTACTTC

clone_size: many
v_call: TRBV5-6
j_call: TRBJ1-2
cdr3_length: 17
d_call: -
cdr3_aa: CASSPRVPKWRDYGYTF
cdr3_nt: TGTGCCAGCAGCCCCCGCGTCCCCAAGTGGAGGGACTATGGCTACACCTTC

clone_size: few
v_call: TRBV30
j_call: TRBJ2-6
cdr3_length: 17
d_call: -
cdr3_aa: CAWSVTGVSSGANVLTF
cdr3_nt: TGTGCCTGGAGTGTAACGGGGGTAAGCTCTGGGGCCAACGTCCTGACTTTC

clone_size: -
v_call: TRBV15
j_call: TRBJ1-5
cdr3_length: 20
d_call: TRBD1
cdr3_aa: CATSRDRDRGDRTSNQPQHF
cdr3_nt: TGTGCCACCAGCAGAGATAGGGACAGGGGGGACCGAACAAGCAATCAGCCCCAGCATTTT

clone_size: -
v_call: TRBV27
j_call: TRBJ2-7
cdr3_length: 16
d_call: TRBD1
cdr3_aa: CASSLTPGQGIYEQYF
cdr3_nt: TGTGCCAGCAGTTTAACCCCGGGACAGGGGATCTACGAGCAGTACTTC

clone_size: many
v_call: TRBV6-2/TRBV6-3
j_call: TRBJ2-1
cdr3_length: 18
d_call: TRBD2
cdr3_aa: CASSPRLAGGHGYNEQFF
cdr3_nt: TGTGCCAGCAGCCCCAGACTAGCGGGGGGGCATGGTTACAATGAGCAGTTCTTC

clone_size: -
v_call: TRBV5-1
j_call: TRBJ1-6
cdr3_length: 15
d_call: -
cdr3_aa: CASSLWQGYNSPLHF
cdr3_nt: TGCGCCAGCAGCTTATGGCAGGGTTATAATTCACCCCTCCACTTT

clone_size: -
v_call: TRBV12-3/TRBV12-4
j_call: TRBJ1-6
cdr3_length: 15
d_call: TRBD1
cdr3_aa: CASSLTGGANSPLHF
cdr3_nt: TGTGCCAGCAGCCTTACAGGGGGCGCGAATTCACCCCTCCACTTT

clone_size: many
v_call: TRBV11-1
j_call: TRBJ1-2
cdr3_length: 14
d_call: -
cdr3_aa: CASSPANRDYGYTF
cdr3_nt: TGTGCCAGCAGCCCAGCCAACAGAGACTATGGCTACACCTTC

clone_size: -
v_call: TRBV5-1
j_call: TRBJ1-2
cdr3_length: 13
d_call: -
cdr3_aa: CASSWGGDDYYTF
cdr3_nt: TGCGCCAGCAGCTGGGGAGGGGACGATTATTACACCTTC

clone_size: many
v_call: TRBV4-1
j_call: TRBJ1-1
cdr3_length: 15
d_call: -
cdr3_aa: CASSQEVSVNTEAFF
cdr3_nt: TGCGCCAGCAGCCAAGAAGTATCAGTGAACACTGAAGCTTTCTTT

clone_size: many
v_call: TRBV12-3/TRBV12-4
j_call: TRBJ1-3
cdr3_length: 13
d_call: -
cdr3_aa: CASAPGAENTIYF
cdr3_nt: TGTGCCAGCGCCCCGGGGGCGGAAAACACCATATATTTT

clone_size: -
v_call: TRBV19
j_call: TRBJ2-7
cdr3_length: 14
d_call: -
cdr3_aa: CASSIGQGGVEQYF
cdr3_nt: TGTGCCAGTAGTATAGGCCAGGGCGGCGTCGAGCAGTACTTC

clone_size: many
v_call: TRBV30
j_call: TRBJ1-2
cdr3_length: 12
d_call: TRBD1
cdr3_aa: CAWSDRGHGYTF
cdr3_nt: TGTGCCTGGAGTGACAGGGGTCATGGCTACACCTTC

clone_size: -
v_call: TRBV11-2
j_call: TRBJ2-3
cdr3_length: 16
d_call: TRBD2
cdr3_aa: CASSPGTRGWSDTQYF
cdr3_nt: TGTGCCAGCAGCCCCGGGACTAGAGGTTGGTCGGATACGCAGTATTTT

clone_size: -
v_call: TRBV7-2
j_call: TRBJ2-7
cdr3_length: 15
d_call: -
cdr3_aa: CASSLGSGRAYEQYF
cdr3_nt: TGTGCCAGCAGCTTAGGTTCGGGCAGGGCCTACGAGCAGTACTTC

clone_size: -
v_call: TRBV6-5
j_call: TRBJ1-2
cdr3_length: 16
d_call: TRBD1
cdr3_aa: CASSYGGTGGGYGYTF
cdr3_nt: TGTGCCAGCAGTTACGGGGGAACAGGGGGAGGCTATGGCTACACCTTC

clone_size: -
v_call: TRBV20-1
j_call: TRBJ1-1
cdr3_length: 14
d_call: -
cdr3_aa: CSASFSSRVAEAFF
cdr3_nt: TGCAGTGCTAGCTTTAGTTCGAGGGTTGCTGAAGCTTTCTTT

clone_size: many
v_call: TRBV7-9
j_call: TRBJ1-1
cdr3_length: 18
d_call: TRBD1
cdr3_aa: CASSLERGRRGEGTEAFF
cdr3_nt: TGTGCCAGCAGCTTAGAGAGGGGGCGCAGGGGAGAAGGCACTGAAGCTTTCTTT

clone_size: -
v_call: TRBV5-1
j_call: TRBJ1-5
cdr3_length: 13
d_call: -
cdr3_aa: CASSPEGNQPQHF
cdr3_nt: TGCGCCAGCAGTCCCGAGGGTAATCAGCCCCAGCATTTT